A single sample gave rise to the 10 T cell receptor beta chains below, sequenced in a study of PD-1 blockade in mismatch repair-deficient tumors. Profiled with immunoSEQ multiplex PCR; TCRdb holds only in-frame clones, not every one. The sample includes around 30,000 clones, approximately 84% of them seen just once. The sequencing used PBMCs, collected roughly 6 weeks after starting pembrolizumab. These receptors were obtained from an adult with mismatch repair-deficient cancer.

V usage is TRBV11-1 and J usage is TRBJ2-1; 7 bases agree with TRBD2. The CDR3 spans 14 residues. Germline V CDR1 and CDR2: SGHAT, FQDESV (reference sequence). Trimming cost V 7 bases and J 6 bases; bases outside gene matches: 9. The DNA of the CDR3 is TGTGCCAGCAACCCTGGACTAGTCGGCAATGAGCAGTTCTTC. Its translation is CASNPGLVGNEQFF.

The rearrangement joins TRBV28 to TRBJ2-7, with D unclear. The CDR3 loop spans 13 amino acids. V was shortened by 3 bases and J by 5 bases, with 11 bases between the two germline ends. CDR1 MDHEN and CDR2 SYDVKM come from the germline V gene. The DNA for the CDR3 is TGTGCCAGCAGTTTCATCCGGTTGGACGAGCAGTACTTC. It yields the protein CASSFIRLDEQYF.

This clone was seen a few times. The chain is built from TRBV14 and TRBJ2-7, with D perhaps TRBD2 (6 bases). There are 13 residues in the CDR3. CDR1 is SGHDN, CDR2 FVKESK, per germline. V lost 9 bases and J 3 bases, leaving 15 bases between the germline ends. The CDR3: CASPKAGRYEQYF. For the CDR3, the DNA is TGTGCCAGTCCTAAAGCGGGCCGCTACGAGCAGTACTTC.

The chain couples TRBV30 to TRBJ1-1, with D possibly being TRBD1 (5 bases). Germline CDR1 is GTSNPN and CDR2 is SVGIG (reference sequence). V was trimmed by 1 base and J by 2 bases, leaving 8 bases between them. The CDR3 sequence is 13 residues long. CDR3 sequence: CAWSGQPNTEAFF. DNA of the CDR3: TGTGCCTGGAGTGGACAGCCTAACACTGAAGCTTTCTTT.

V gene TRBV15 combines with J gene TRBJ1-5, with unresolved D. The V gene lost 5 bases and the J gene lost 6 bases, with 8 bases spanning the gap. Per germline, CDR1 LNHNV and CDR2 YYDKDF (reference sequence). The CDR3 is made up of 12 amino acids. CDR3 region: CATSGFGQPQHF. CDR3 DNA sequence: TGTGCCACCAGCGGCTTTGGTCAGCCCCAGCATTTT. Supplemented by reference TRBV15 and TRBJ1-5, the full variable domain reads DAMVIQNPRYQVTQFGKPVTLSCSQTLNHNVMYWYQQKSSQAPKLLFHYYDKDFNNEADTPDNFQSRRPNTSFCFLDIRSPGLGDTAMYLCATSGFGQPQHFGDGTRLSIL.

The chain joins TRBV13 to TRBJ1-2; 7 nucleotides agree with TRBD1. V trimming: 5 bases; J trimming: 6 bases; junction bases outside the gene matches: 12. Per the germline V gene, CDR1 is PRHDT and CDR2 is FYEKMQ (reference sequence). This CDR3 region has 15 residues. CDR3 DNA: TGTGCCAGCAGCAAAGGGACAGCTGGGGATGATGGCTACACCTTC. Residues: CASSKGTAGDDGYTF.

There are a few counts of this clone. CDR3 amino acids: CASSLAGASVTYEQYF. The CDR3 nucleotides are TGTGCCAGCAGCTTGGCCGGGGCTAGCGTAACCTACGAGCAGTACTTC. The V call is TRBV5-4, the J call TRBJ2-7; possible D gene TRBD2, 6 bases. Between the trimmed V and J ends, which lost 0 bases and 2 bases, there was a span of 15 bases. Germline CDR1 is SGHNT and CDR2 is YYREEE (reference sequence). The length of the CDR3 is 16 residues.

The J gene is TRBJ1-3, the V gene TRBV19; D unresolved. CDR1 LNHDA and CDR2 SQIVND come from the germline V gene (reference sequence). The V end lost 3 bases, the J end lost 0 bases, and 9 bases lay between the germline ends. This CDR3 has 15 residues. The CDR3 coding sequence is TGTGCCAGTAGTATGGTGGAGAGCTCTGGAAACACCATATATTTT. As protein: CASSMVESSGNTIYF.

The CDR3 spells CASSPQGAGTGELFF. In nucleotides, the CDR3 is TGTGCCAGTAGTCCGCAGGGGGCAGGCACCGGGGAGCTGTTTTTT. The gene calls are TRBV19 and TRBJ2-2, with 8 bases aligning to TRBD1. The germline gives CDR1 LNHDA, CDR2 SQIVND (reference sequence). V trimming: 5 bases; J trimming: 4 bases; junction bases outside the gene matches: 6. The CDR3 sequence is 15 residues long. Variable domain in full (rest from reference TRBV19 and TRBJ2-2): DGGITQSPKYLFRKEGQNVTLSCEQNLNHDAMYWYRQDPGQGLRLIYYSQIVNDFQKGDIAEGYSVSREKKESFPLTVTSAQKNPTAFYLCASSPQGAGTGELFFGEGSRLTVL.

This chain uses TRBV6-4 with TRBJ2-5, with 7 bases aligning to TRBD2. CDR3 length: 15 residues. Germline CDR1 reads MRHNA; CDR2 reads SNTAGT. V shed 4 bases, J shed 1 base, and the junction held 6 bases outside the gene matches. CDR3 nucleotide sequence: TGTGCCAGCAGTGGGGACCTAGCGGTCCAAGAGACCCAGTACTTC. Translating gives CASSGDLAVQETQYF.